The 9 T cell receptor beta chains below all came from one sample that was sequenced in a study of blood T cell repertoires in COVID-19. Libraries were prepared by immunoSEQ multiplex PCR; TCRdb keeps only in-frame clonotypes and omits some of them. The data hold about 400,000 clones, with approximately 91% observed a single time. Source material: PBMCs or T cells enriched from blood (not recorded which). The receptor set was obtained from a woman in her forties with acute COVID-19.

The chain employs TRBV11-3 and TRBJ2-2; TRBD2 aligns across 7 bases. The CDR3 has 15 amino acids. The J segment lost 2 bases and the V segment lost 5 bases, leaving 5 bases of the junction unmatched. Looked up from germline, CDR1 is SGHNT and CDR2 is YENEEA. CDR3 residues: CASSLGGSNTGELFF. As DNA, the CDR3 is TGTGCCAGCAGCCTCGGGGGGTCAAACACCGGGGAGCTGTTTTTT.

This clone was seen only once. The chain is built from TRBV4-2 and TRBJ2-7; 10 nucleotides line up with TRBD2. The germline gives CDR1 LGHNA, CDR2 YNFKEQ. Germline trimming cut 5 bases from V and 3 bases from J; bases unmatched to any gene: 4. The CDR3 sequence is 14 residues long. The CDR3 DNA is TGTGCCAGCAGCACGCGGACTAGCGGCTACGAGCAGTACTTC. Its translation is CASSTRTSGYEQYF.

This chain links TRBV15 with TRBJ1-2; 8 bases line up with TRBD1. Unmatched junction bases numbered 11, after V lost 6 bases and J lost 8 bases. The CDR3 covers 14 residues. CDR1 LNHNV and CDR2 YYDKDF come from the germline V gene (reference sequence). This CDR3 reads CATSDGQGYRGYTF. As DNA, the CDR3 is TGTGCCACCAGTGACGGACAGGGATATAGGGGCTACACCTTC.

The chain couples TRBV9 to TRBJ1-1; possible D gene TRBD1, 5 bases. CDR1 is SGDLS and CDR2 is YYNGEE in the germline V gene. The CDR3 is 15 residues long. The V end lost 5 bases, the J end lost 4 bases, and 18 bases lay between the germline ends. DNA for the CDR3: TGTGCCAGCAGGGAAGGGGCAGGCCGGGCCACTGAAGCTTTCTTT. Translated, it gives CASREGAGRATEAFF.

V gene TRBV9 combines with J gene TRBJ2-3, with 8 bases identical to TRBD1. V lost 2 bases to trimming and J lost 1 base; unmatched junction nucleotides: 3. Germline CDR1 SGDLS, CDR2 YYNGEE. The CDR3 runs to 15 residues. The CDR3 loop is CASSVGQVGTDTQYF. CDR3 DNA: TGTGCCAGCAGCGTGGGACAGGTGGGCACAGATACGCAGTATTTT.

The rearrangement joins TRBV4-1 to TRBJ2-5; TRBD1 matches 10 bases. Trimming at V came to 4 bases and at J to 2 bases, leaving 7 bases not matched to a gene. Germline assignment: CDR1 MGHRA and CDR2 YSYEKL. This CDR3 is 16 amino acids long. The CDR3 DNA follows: TGCGCCAGCAGCCGGCAAATGGGACAGGGGCAAGAGACCCAGTACTTC. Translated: CASSRQMGQGQETQYF.

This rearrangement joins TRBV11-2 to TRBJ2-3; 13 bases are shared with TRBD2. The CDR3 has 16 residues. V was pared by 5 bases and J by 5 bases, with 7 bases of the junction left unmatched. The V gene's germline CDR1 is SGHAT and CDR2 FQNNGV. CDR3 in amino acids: CASSILAGGPGDTQYF. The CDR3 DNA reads TGTGCCAGCAGCATACTAGCGGGGGGGCCGGGAGATACGCAGTATTTT.

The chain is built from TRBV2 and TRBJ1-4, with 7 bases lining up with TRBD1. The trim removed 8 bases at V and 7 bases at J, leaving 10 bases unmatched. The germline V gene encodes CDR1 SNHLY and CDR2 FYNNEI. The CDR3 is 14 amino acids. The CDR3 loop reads CASVLGGAAEKLFF. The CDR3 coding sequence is TGTGCCAGCGTATTAGGGGGCGCGGCTGAAAAACTGTTTTTT.

CDR3 in DNA: TGTGCCAGCAGCGAACTCGGGGGGAGCCAAGAGACCCAGTACTTC. It specifies CASSELGGSQETQYF. This chain uses TRBV5-4 with TRBJ2-5; 7 bases map to TRBD2. V trimming: 4 bases; J trimming: 1 base; junction bases outside the gene matches: 7. CDR1 and CDR2 from the germline V gene are SGHNT and YYREEE (reference sequence). The CDR3 consists of 15 residues.